The 10 T cell receptor beta chains below come from one sample, sequenced in a study of T cells in Graves' hyperthyroidism and ophthalmopathy. Regions amplified from RNA transcripts were the TCR beta CDR3 regions. Researchers ran a first-round RT-PCR on the TCR CDR3 using the HTBI primer set. TCRdb redid the calling of the multiplex PCR reads with MiXCR, one entry per CDR3 protein. The sample has more than 450,000 distinct CDR3 sequences, about 20% seen once. Sequenced input: blood. Receptors originate from a man aged 40-49 years with Graves' ophthalmopathy.

This chain uses TRBV5-1 with TRBJ2-7; D is tentatively TRBD1 or TRBD2 (5 bases each). This CDR3 contains 13 residues. Germline V gene data show CDR1 as SGHRS and CDR2 as YFSETQ. V was pared by 6 bases and J by 1 base, with 11 bases between. The CDR3 spells CASTWDGSYEQYF. CDR3 nucleotide sequence: TGCGCCAGCACATGGGACGGATCCTACGAGCAGTACTTC.

This rearrangement joins TRBV7-9 to TRBJ1-6; D remains ambiguous. The CDR3 covers 14 residues. In germline, CDR1 is SEHNR, CDR2 FQNEAQ (reference sequence). Trimming left V 6 bases short and J 6 bases short, with 12 bases between. CDR3 loop: CASRSDGSNSPLHF. In DNA form, the CDR3 reads TGTGCCAGCAGGTCGGACGGGTCTAATTCACCCCTCCACTTT.

This clonotype was counted many times. V gene TRBV18 combines with J gene TRBJ2-5, with 7 bases aligning to TRBD2. The CDR3 runs to 14 residues. The V gene's germline CDR1 is KGHSH and CDR2 LQKENI. V shed 3 bases, J shed 3 bases, and the junction held 4 bases outside the gene matches. The chain's CDR3 is CASSPAGVKETQYF. The CDR3 nucleotides read TGTGCCAGCTCACCGGCGGGAGTGAAAGAGACCCAGTACTTC.

This chain uses TRBV3-1 with TRBJ1-6; D perhaps matches TRBD1 (5 bases). Trimming stripped 1 base from V and 10 bases from J, with 11 bases between. Germline-derived CDR1 and CDR2 are LGHDT and YNNKEL (reference sequence). The CDR3 is made up of 14 amino acids. The CDR3 nucleotides read TGTGCCAGCAGCCAAGGTGGGCGGGGGTCACCCCTCCACTTT. The encoded protein is CASSQGGRGSPLHF.

This clonotype was picked up many times. The genes are TRBV2 and TRBJ1-6; no clear D gene. There are 13 residues in the CDR3. Germline V CDR1 and CDR2: SNHLY, FYNNEI. V lost 7 bases, J lost 7 bases, and 11 bases lay in between. In DNA form, the CDR3 reads TGTGCCAGCACTACAAAAGTGAATTCACCCCTCCACTTT. Its translation is CASTTKVNSPLHF.

This clonotype showed up just a few times. V is TRBV12-3 or TRBV12-4 and J is TRBJ1-2; unclear D gene. V gave up 5 bases and J gave up 8 bases, with 9 bases separating them. CDR3 length: 11 amino acids. CDR3 loop: CASSLERGYTF. The DNA of the CDR3 is TGTGCCAGCAGTCTTGAAAGGGGCTACACCTTC.

The chain joins TRBV6-2 or TRBV6-3 to TRBJ2-1; 7 bases match TRBD2. V lost 7 bases and J lost 1; bases outside the gene matches: 16. CDR3 length: 18 amino acids. The germline V gene has CDR1 MNHEY and CDR2 SVGEGT. CDR3 protein: CASTPGSGVTRSYNEQFF. The DNA of the CDR3 is TGTGCCAGCACCCCTGGGAGCGGGGTCACGAGGTCCTACAATGAGCAGTTCTTC.

This clonotype was picked up many times. V gene TRBV7-8 combines with J gene TRBJ1-1; tentative D call: TRBD1 (5 bases). V lost 8 bases and J 0 bases, leaving 16 bases between the germline ends. Germline V lookup: CDR1 SGHVS, CDR2 FQNEAQ. This CDR3 region has 15 residues. The chain's CDR3 is CASLLGSGLNTEAFF. CDR3 in DNA: TGTGCCAGCCTCCTTGGGTCGGGGCTGAACACTGAAGCTTTCTTT. Combining the CDR3 with reference TRBV7-8 and TRBJ1-1 gives the whole variable domain GAGVSQSPRYKVAKRGQDVALRCDPISGHVSLFWYQQALGQGPEFLTYFQNEAQLDKSGLPSDRFFAERPEGSVSTLKIQRTQQEDSAVYLCASLLGSGLNTEAFFGQGTRLTVV.

The chain has TRBV10-3 and TRBJ2-7, with D uncertain. Germline V gene data show CDR1 as ENHRY and CDR2 as SYGVKD. V shed 1 base and J shed 0 bases, with 4 bases lying between them. The CDR3 is made up of 13 amino acids. The CDR3 coding sequence is TGTGCCATCAGTGAGTGGGGCTCCTACGAGCAGTACTTC. Its protein product is CAISEWGSYEQYF.

This clonotype has more than one count but fewer than ten. The chain combines TRBV6-1 with TRBJ2-7; 9 nucleotides align to TRBD1. V dropped 8 bases and J dropped 6; count of bases not matched to a gene: 11. Germline V gene lookup returns CDR1 MNHNS and CDR2 SASEGT. The length of the CDR3 is 14 residues. This CDR3 reads CASLGTGLNGEQYF. CDR3 in DNA: TGTGCCAGCCTAGGGACAGGGCTCAACGGCGAGCAGTACTTC.